The source of this T cell receptor (beta chain) is a study of blood T cell repertoires in COVID-19. This CDR3 has 15 residues. V gave up 4 bases and J gave up 8 bases, with 18 bases separating them. The V gene's germline CDR1 is MGHRA and CDR2 YSYEKL. In the authors' methods: Reference gene primer amplification gave nucleated cell count estimates. Sequencing used immunoSEQ multiplex PCR; TCRdb keeps in-frame clones, though not all of them. V, J and clone size were drawn from that table, and D and trimming were deduced from the DNA. Among about 72,000 clones listed, approximately 84% were seen once. Sequenced material: peripheral blood. This chain joins TRBV4-1 and TRBJ2-1, with D perhaps matching TRBD2 (6 bases). The receptor was isolated from a man between 65 and 85 years old with active or convalescent COVID-19. The CDR3 bases are TGCGCCAGCAGCCTTAAGCCGGGACTTGGGGATGAGCAGTTCTTC. The encoded protein is CASSLKPGLGDEQFF.